The source of this TCR beta chain is a study of T cell responses to AZD1222 COVID-19 vaccine (dated by TCRdb to the early 2020s). For context, the study as a whole: AZD1222 recipients whose second dose came at about 4 weeks and those whose second dose came at about 12 weeks were combined into one group, since spike-specific TCR depth and breadth did not differ between the two schedules. TCR sequencing covered 233 trial participants: 200 to 220 given two doses of AZD1222 and about 26 given two doses of MenACWY control vaccine. Trial participants were enrolled by age into 18-55, 56-69 and 70-plus year subgroups, with 148, 28 and 57 TCR-sequenced participants respectively.

The time point label, read with the paper, signifies: baseline before first vaccination. Vaccinee samples were obtained from the UK trials COV001 and COV002, which included a single-blind randomized controlled phase 2/3 trial of AZD1222 (ChAdOx1 nCoV-19) in healthy adults. For TCRbeta chain sequencing, PBMC samples from trial participants were taken at day 0 and at day 28 after the second dose. The CDR3 regions of human TCRbeta chains were analyzed by immunosequencing. Per the original workflow: Repertoire TCRs were matched against a reference library of SARS-CoV-2-specific TCRs generated with the MIRA antigen-specificity platform. Breadth was defined as the fraction of unique TCRs that were SARS-CoV-2-associated, and depth was defined as the fraction of total T cells that were SARS-CoV-2-associated. Each spike-specific TCR was assigned to its reactive spike region and to a CD4 or CD8 class using the MIRA data. Log10-transformed breadth and depth values were compared by one-way ANOVA with Sidak's multiple comparisons tests. TCRdb took over this immuneACCESS table, retaining in-frame rearrangements with V and J assigned. Such tables are incomplete; in checked studies, under half of the missing clones stem from an unresolved V gene, and the remainder is unexplained. The V and J calls and clone size come from that table; D and trimming were worked out from the DNA. The sample profile shows about 110,000 clones; 81% of them were found once. Clones ranked in the top ten supply about 4.5% of the sample.

The CDR3 runs 17 amino acids, cysteine and phenylalanine included. Just CDR3 DNA is preserved here, 51 bases in frame from base 1. CDR1 and CDR2 are read off the germline V gene as SGDLS and YYNGEE. The junction carries 17 bases between V and J, which are trimmed by 4 bases and 0 bases respectively. This clone was counted a single time. Its cognate antigen has yet to be identified. The sample holds no much larger clone one base away, and base qualities are not on file. What the authors observed across the whole study: Conclusions about previously exposed vaccinees are limited, since just a handful of AZD1222 recipients were seropositive for SARS-CoV-2 at baseline. Because no day 14 peak-response samples were available, repertoires were characterized only after the peak T cell response. After two AZD1222 doses, spike-specific TCR breadth and depth were significantly higher than at day 0 and than in MenACWY recipients. Nearly half of unique spike-specific TCRs reportedly recognized epitopes outside regions mutated in the B.1.351 and B.1.1.7 variants. Participants were mostly white British, with more females than males. The authors suggested clonal diversity may have been underestimated. The 56-69-year group was small, and its depth increase did not reach significance, likely because of low power. CD4 TCRs associated with the vaccine covered the entire spike protein, and the dominant responses were in regions 160-218 and 743-854.

This clonotype originated in an adult in good health. The chain employs TRBV9 and TRBJ2-1, with the identity of the D gene unclear. This material consisted of peripheral blood, taken on day 0 of AZD1222 vaccination. The CDR3 loop reads CASSPAKTSSSYNEQFF. The bases read TGTGCCAGCAGCCCTGCTAAGACATCGAGCTCCTACAATGAGCAGTTCTTC.